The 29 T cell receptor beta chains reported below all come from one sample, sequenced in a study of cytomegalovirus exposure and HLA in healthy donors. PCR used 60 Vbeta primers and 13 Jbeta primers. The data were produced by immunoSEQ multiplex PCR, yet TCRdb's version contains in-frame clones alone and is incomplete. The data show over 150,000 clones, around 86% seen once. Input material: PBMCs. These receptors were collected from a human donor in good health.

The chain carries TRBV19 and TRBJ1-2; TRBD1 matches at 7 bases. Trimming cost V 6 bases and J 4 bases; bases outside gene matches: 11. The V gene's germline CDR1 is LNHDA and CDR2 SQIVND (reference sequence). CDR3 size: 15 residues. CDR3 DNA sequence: TGTGCCAGTAGCCCCGACAGGGCGGATAGCTATGGCTACACCTTC. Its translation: CASSPDRADSYGYTF.

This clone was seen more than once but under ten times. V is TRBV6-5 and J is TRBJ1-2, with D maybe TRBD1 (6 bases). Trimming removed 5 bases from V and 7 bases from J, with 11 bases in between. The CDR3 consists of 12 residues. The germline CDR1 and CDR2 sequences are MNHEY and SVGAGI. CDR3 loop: CASSRLQGGYTF. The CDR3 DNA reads TGTGCCAGCAGTCGGCTACAGGGTGGCTACACCTTC.

In DNA, the CDR3 is TGTGCCAGTAGTTTCAGTCCCGTCTATGGCTACACCTTC. Protein product: CASSFSPVYGYTF. V and J are TRBV19 and TRBJ1-2, with no clear D. With 5 bases removed from V and 4 bases from J, the gap between germline ends came to 11 bases. The germline gives CDR1 LNHDA, CDR2 SQIVND (reference sequence). The CDR3 runs to 13 residues.

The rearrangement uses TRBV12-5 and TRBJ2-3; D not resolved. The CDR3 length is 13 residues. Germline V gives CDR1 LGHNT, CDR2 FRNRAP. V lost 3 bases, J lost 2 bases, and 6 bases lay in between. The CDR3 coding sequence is TGTGCTAGTGGTTTACTCCACACAGATACGCAGTATTTT. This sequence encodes CASGLLHTDTQYF.

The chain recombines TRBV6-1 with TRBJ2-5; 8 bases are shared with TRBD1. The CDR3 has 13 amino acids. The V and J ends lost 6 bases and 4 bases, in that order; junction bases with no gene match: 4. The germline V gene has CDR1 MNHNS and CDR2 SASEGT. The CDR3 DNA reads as TGTGCCAGCAGGACAGGGGCTAGAGAGACCCAGTACTTC. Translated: CASRTGARETQYF.

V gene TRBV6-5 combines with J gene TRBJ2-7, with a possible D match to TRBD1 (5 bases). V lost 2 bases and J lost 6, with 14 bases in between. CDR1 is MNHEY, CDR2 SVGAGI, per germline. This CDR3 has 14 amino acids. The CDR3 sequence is CASSYHRLDGEQYF. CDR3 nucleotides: TGTGCCAGCAGTTACCACAGGCTAGACGGCGAGCAGTACTTC.

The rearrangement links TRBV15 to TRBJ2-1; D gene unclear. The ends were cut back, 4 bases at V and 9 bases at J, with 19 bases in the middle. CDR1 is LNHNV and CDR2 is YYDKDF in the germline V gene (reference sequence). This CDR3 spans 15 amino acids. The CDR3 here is CATSTTLNYVSEQFF. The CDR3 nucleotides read TGTGCCACCAGCACGACGCTCAACTATGTCAGTGAGCAGTTCTTC. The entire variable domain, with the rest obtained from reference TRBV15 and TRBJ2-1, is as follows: DAMVIQNPRYQVTQFGKPVTLSCSQTLNHNVMYWYQQKSSQAPKLLFHYYDKDFNNEADTPDNFQSRRPNTSFCFLDIRSPGLGDTAMYLCATSTTLNYVSEQFFGPGTRLTVL.

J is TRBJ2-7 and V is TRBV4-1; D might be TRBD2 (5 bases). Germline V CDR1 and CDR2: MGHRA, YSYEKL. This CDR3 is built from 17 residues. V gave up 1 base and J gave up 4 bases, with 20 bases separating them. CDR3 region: CASSQVRERVTGYEQYF. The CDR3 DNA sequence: TGCGCCAGCAGCCAAGTCCGAGAGAGGGTCACGGGGTACGAGCAGTACTTC.

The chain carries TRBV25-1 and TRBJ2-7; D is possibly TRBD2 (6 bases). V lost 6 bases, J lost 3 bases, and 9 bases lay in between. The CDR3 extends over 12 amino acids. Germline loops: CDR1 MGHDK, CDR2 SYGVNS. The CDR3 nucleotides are TGTGCCAGCAGCCTCGGGAGCTACGAGCAGTACTTC. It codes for CASSLGSYEQYF.

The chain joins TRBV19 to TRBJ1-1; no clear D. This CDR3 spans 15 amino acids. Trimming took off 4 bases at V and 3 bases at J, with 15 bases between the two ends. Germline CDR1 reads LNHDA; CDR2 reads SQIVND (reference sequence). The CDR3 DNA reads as TGTGCCAGTAGTACTGACATAAACTGGCACACTGAAGCTTTCTTT. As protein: CASSTDINWHTEAFF.

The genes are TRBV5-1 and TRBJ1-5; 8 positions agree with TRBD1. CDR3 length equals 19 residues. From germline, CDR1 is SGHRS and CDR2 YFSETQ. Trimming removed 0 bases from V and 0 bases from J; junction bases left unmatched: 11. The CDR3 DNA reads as TGCGCCAGCAGCTTGGAACCTGCACAGGGGGTTAATAGCAATCAGCCCCAGCATTTT. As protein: CASSLEPAQGVNSNQPQHF.

The CDR3 DNA sequence: TGTGCCAGCAGCTTGAGGCAGGTTGGGGCCAACGTCCTGACTTTC. Protein: CASSLRQVGANVLTF. The V call is TRBV5-4, the J call TRBJ2-6; D unresolved. The CDR3 runs 15 residues. V was clipped by 1 base and J by 3 bases, with 8 bases between them. CDR1 and CDR2 from the germline V gene are SGHNT and YYREEE (reference sequence).

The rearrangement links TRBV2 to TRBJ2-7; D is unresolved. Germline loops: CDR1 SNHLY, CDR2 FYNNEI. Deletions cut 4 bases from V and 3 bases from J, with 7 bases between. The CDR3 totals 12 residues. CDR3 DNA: TGTGCCAGCAGTGGTAACAGCTACGAGCAGTACTTC. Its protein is CASSGNSYEQYF.

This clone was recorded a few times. CDR3 region: CASSDRGGGNSPLHF. CDR3 in DNA: TGTGCCAGCAGTGATAGAGGGGGCGGTAATTCACCCCTCCACTTT. The J gene is TRBJ1-6, the V gene TRBV6-1; 7 bases map to TRBD1. The CDR3 length is 15 residues. The J segment lost 6 bases and the V segment lost 3 bases, leaving 5 bases of the junction unmatched. Germline loops: CDR1 MNHNS, CDR2 SASEGT.

The CDR3 reads CASSETYTEAFF. DNA of the CDR3: TGTGCCAGCAGTGAGACTTACACTGAAGCTTTCTTT. The rearrangement uses TRBV2 and TRBJ1-1; no clear D. Germline-derived CDR1 and CDR2 are SNHLY and FYNNEI. Trimming took off 3 bases at V and 3 bases at J, with 5 bases between the two ends. This CDR3 region has 12 residues.

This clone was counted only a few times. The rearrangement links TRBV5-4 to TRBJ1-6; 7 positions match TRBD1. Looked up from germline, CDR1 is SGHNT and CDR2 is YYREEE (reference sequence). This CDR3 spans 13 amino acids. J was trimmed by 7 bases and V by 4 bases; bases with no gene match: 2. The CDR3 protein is CASSRQGNSPLHF. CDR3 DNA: TGTGCCAGCAGCCGACAGGGAAATTCACCCCTCCACTTT.

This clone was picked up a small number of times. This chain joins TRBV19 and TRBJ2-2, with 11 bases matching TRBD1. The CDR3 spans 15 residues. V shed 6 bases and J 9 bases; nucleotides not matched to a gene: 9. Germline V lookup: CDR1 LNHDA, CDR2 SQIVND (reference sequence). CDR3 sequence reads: CASSRTGGSRRELFF. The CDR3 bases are TGTGCCAGTAGCCGGACAGGGGGCAGTAGGCGGGAGCTGTTTTTT.

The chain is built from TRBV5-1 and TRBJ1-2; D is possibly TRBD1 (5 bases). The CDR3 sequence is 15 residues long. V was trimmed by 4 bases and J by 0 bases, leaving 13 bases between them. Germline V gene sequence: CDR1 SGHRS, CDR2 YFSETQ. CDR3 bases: TGCGCCAGCAGCCCGGGACTCCCCACTAACTATGGCTACACCTTC. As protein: CASSPGLPTNYGYTF.

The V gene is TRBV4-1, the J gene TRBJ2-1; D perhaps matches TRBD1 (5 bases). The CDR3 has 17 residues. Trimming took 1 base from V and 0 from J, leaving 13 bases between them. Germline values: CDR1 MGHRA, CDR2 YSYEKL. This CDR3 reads CASSQVFRGSSYNEQFF. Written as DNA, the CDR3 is TGCGCCAGCAGCCAAGTTTTTAGGGGTAGCTCCTACAATGAGCAGTTCTTC.

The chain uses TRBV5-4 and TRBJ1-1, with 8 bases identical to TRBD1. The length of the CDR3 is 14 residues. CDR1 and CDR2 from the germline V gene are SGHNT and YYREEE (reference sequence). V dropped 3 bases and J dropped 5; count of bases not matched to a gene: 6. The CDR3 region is CASSSGGGLTEAFF. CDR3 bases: TGTGCCAGCAGCTCAGGGGGCGGTTTGACTGAAGCTTTCTTT.

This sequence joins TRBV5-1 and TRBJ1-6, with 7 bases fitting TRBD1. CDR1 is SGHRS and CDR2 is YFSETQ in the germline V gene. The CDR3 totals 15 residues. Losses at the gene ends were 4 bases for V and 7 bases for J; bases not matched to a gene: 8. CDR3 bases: TGCGCCAGCAGCAGTCGGCAGGGGGACAATTCACCCCTCCACTTT. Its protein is CASSSRQGDNSPLHF.

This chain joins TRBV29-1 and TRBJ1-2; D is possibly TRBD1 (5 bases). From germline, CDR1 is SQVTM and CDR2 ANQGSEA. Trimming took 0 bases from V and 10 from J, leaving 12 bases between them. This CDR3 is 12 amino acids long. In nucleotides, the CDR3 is TGCAGCGTTGAAGAAGGTGACAGCTCCTACACCTTC. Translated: CSVEEGDSSYTF.

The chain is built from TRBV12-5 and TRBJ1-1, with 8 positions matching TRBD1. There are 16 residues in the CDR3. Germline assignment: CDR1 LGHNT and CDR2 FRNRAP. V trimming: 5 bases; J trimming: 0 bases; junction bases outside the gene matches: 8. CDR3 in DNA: TGTGCTAGTGGTCCGGACAGGGTCCATATGAACACTGAAGCTTTCTTT. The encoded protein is CASGPDRVHMNTEAFF.

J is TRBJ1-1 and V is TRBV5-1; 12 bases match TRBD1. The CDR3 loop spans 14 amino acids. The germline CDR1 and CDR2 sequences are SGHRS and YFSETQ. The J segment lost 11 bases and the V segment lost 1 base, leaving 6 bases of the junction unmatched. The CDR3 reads CASSLSGTGGDAFF. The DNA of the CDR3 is TGCGCCAGCAGCTTGTCGGGGACAGGGGGCGACGCTTTCTTT.

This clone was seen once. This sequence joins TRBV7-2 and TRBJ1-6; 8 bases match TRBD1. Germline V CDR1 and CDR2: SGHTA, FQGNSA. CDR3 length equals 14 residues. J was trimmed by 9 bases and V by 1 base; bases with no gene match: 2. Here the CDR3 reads CASSLGTGPSPLHF. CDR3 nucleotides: TGTGCCAGCAGCTTAGGGACAGGGCCTTCACCCCTCCACTTT.

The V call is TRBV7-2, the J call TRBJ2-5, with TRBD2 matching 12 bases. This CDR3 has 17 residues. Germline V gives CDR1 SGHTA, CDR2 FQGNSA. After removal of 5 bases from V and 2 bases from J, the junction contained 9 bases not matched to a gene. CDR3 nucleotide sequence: TGTGCCAGCAGCCCTCAGGGACTAGCGGGTATACAAGAGACCCAGTACTTC. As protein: CASSPQGLAGIQETQYF.

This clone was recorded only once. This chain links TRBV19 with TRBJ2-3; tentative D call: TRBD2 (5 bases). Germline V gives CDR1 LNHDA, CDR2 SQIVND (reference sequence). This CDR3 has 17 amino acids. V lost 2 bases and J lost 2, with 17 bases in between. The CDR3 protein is CASSIRSLARDTDTQYF. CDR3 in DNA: TGTGCCAGTAGTATAAGGAGTCTCGCTCGGGACACAGATACGCAGTATTTT.

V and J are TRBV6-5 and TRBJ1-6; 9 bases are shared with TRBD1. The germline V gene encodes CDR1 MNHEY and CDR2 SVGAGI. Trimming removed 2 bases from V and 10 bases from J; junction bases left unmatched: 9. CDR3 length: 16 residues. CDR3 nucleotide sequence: TGTGCCAGCAGTTACCTACCGACAGGGGGTTTGTCACCCCTCCACTTT. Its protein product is CASSYLPTGGLSPLHF.

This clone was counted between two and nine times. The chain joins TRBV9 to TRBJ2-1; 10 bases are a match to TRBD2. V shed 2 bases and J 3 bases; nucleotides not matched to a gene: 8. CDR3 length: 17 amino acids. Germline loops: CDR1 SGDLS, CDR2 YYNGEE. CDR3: CASSVEVAGGLYNEQFF. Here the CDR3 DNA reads TGTGCCAGCAGCGTGGAAGTAGCGGGGGGCCTCTACAATGAGCAGTTCTTC.